This passage covers 10 T cell receptor beta chains from one sample sequenced in a study of identical twins. One entry per CDR3 protein, called by TCRdb with MiXCR from the 5' RACE reads. This sample has roughly 250,000 distinct CDR3 sequences; roughly 7.5% occur once, and the top ten carry around 5.4%. In addition, the sample was reused for a study of yellow fever vaccine responses in identical twins.

Material: CD8+ T cells sorted from blood. The receptors shown here come from a woman aged 18-29 years in good health.

This clonotype was counted between two and nine times. The rearrangement joins TRBV5-5 to TRBJ2-2, with 8 bases that match TRBD1. V was clipped by 4 bases and J by 6 bases; unmatched bases: 17. The CDR3 has 18 amino acids. The germline V gene encodes CDR1 SGHKS and CDR2 YYEKEE (reference sequence). The CDR3 nucleotides read TGTGCCAGCAGCACCGCTACTTTCCGGGACAGGCTTGCCGGGGAGCTGTTTTTT. Translating it yields CASSTATFRDRLAGELFF.

This clonotype was seen repeatedly, ten times or more. The rearrangement joins TRBV2 to TRBJ1-5, with a weak D call TRBD1 (5 bases). Germline V CDR1 and CDR2: SNHLY, FYNNEI. The V and J ends lost 3 bases and 5 bases respectively, with 14 bases between them. CDR3 length equals 15 residues. CDR3 coding DNA: TGTGCCAGCAGTGACTCCGGGACTTTAGATCAGCCCCAGCATTTT. Translated: CASSDSGTLDQPQHF.

This chain's CDR3 is CASSSKVGPTYEQYF. For the CDR3, the DNA is TGTGCCAGCAGTTCCAAAGTCGGGCCTACCTACGAGCAGTACTTC. This rearrangement joins TRBV6-5 to TRBJ2-7; no reliable D call. There are 15 residues in the CDR3. Germline CDR1 is MNHEY and CDR2 is SVGAGI. The V and J ends lost 4 bases and 2 bases respectively, with 15 bases between them.

The chain employs TRBV7-9 and TRBJ2-3; 10 positions match TRBD1. The CDR3 totals 16 residues. Germline values: CDR1 SEHNR, CDR2 FQNEAQ (reference sequence). With V trimmed by 2 bases and J by 6 bases, 8 bases remained unmatched. The CDR3, as DNA: TGTGCCAGCAGCTTACCCGACAGGGGGCGCGAGGATACGCAGTATTTT. It translates to CASSLPDRGREDTQYF.

This clonotype appeared a few times. The CDR3 here is CASSIVPPGPHNQPQHF. DNA for the CDR3: TGTGCCAGCAGCATAGTACCCCCGGGACCGCATAATCAGCCCCAGCATTTT. The chain is built from TRBV7-7 and TRBJ1-5; D possibly corresponds to TRBD1 (5 bases). V lost 5 bases and J lost 4, with 21 bases in between. The germline CDR1 and CDR2 sequences are SSHAT and FNYEAQ (reference sequence). The CDR3 covers 17 residues.

In this sample, this clonotype turned up many times. The chain combines TRBV2 with TRBJ1-1; D gene ambiguous. The CDR3 has 13 residues. Germline CDR1 is SNHLY and CDR2 is FYNNEI. Deletions cut 2 bases from V and 2 bases from J, with 6 bases between. The CDR3 sequence is CASSETANTEAFF. CDR3 DNA: TGTGCCAGCAGTGAAACAGCTAACACTGAAGCTTTCTTT.

This clonotype has a count of ten or more. The rearrangement links TRBV12-3 or TRBV12-4 to TRBJ2-3; no definite D call. CDR3 length: 13 amino acids. V dropped 3 bases and J dropped 3 bases, with 7 bases sitting between them. The CDR3 sequence is CASSFPGTDTQYF. In DNA, the CDR3 is TGTGCCAGCAGTTTCCCTGGGACAGATACGCAGTATTTT.

This clonotype was found a few times. The chain links TRBV15 to TRBJ1-2; tentatively, D is TRBD1 (5 bases). CDR1 is LNHNV, CDR2 YYDKDF, per germline (reference sequence). CDR3 size: 14 residues. V was pared by 3 bases and J by 8 bases, with 16 bases between. The DNA of the CDR3 is TGTGCCACCAGCAGCCCCGGGGGAGTTGGCGGCTACACCTTC. Amino acids: CATSSPGGVGGYTF.

This clonotype was detected only a few times. V usage is TRBV25-1 and J usage is TRBJ2-1; D not resolved. The V end lost 9 bases, the J end lost 0 bases, and 12 bases lay between the germline ends. The CDR3 contains 14 residues. Germline CDR1 is MGHDK and CDR2 is SYGVNS. CDR3 region: CASNGPSSYNEQFF. CDR3 DNA sequence: TGTGCCAGTAACGGCCCGAGCTCCTACAATGAGCAGTTCTTC.

This clonotype was detected a few times. The chain links TRBV15 to TRBJ1-6, with unresolved D. The CDR3 extends over 12 amino acids. CDR1 is LNHNV, CDR2 YYDKDF, per germline (reference sequence). With 0 bases removed from V and 6 bases from J, the gap between germline ends came to 0 bases. CDR3 protein: CATSRDNSPLHF. In DNA, the CDR3 is TGTGCCACCAGCAGAGATAATTCACCCCTCCACTTT.